The 32 T cell receptor beta chains reported below all come from one sample, sequenced in a study of blood T cell repertoires in COVID-19. TCRdb's table, derived via immunoSEQ multiplex PCR, lists solely in-frame clones and lacks some. Among 400,000 or so clones, about 92% were seen once, and the ten largest hold about 0.63%. The specimen was PBMCs or T cells enriched from blood (not recorded which). Source of these receptors: a man between 18 and 35 years old who had recovered from COVID-19.

This clone was recorded once. This chain joins TRBV28 and TRBJ1-1; TRBD1 matches at 9 bases. V lost 4 bases to trimming and J lost 3 bases; unmatched junction nucleotides: 6. CDR3 size: 15 residues. CDR1 and CDR2 (germline): MDHEN, SYDVKM. CDR3 bases: TGTGCCAGCAGTTCCCCGGGACAGGGTTACACTGAAGCTTTCTTT. This codes for CASSSPGQGYTEAFF.

The V and J genes are TRBV10-3 and TRBJ1-5, with 8 bases fitting TRBD1. J gave up 5 bases and V 6 bases, and 6 bases lay outside the gene matches. There are 14 residues in the CDR3. The germline V gene has CDR1 ENHRY and CDR2 SYGVKD. The CDR3: CAIRDQGAYQPQHF. The CDR3 region has the DNA TGTGCCATCAGAGATCAGGGGGCGTATCAGCCCCAGCATTTT.

The gene calls are TRBV11-2 and TRBJ1-2, with D maybe TRBD1 (6 bases). Germline CDR1 and CDR2: SGHAT and FQNNGV. The V and J ends lost 1 base and 6 bases respectively, with 12 bases between them. The CDR3 runs 14 residues. CDR3 DNA sequence: TGTGCCAGCAGCTTAGCACAGGGTTCGGATGGCTACACCTTC. The encoded protein is CASSLAQGSDGYTF.

CDR3 protein: CASTLDRFNQPQHF. In DNA, the CDR3 is TGTGCCAGCACCCTAGACAGGTTCAATCAGCCCCAGCATTTT. The chain carries TRBV6-6 and TRBJ1-5; D possibly corresponds to TRBD1 (6 bases). Per the germline V gene, CDR1 is MNHNY and CDR2 is SVGAGI (reference sequence). V shed 7 bases and J shed 3 bases, with 13 bases lying between them. CDR3 length: 14 amino acids.

The rearrangement uses TRBV5-5 and TRBJ1-5; 7 nucleotides agree with TRBD1. The V and J ends lost 0 bases and 7 bases, in that order; junction bases with no gene match: 4. Germline V gene data show CDR1 as SGHKS and CDR2 as YYEKEE (reference sequence). CDR3 length equals 14 residues. The CDR3 sequence is CASSLGQGEQPQHF. The CDR3 nucleotides read TGTGCCAGCAGCTTGGGGCAGGGGGAGCAGCCCCAGCATTTT.

The chain carries TRBV7-9 and TRBJ1-5; D is possibly TRBD1 (5 bases). The V end lost 5 bases, the J end lost 9 bases, and 14 bases lay between the germline ends. The CDR3 is made up of 13 amino acids. Germline values: CDR1 SEHNR, CDR2 FQNEAQ (reference sequence). The CDR3 region is CASSRGDSRPQHF. For the CDR3, the DNA is TGTGCCAGCAGCAGGGGAGACAGCAGGCCCCAGCATTTT.

The rearrangement joins TRBV9 to TRBJ1-2; D ambiguous. This CDR3 spans 17 amino acids. The V end was cut by 0 bases, the J end by 0 bases, with 15 bases between. Germline V lookup: CDR1 SGDLS, CDR2 YYNGEE. CDR3 sequence reads: CASSVDALDKSNYGYTF. DNA for the CDR3: TGTGCCAGCAGCGTAGACGCCCTCGACAAATCTAACTATGGCTACACCTTC.

This chain uses TRBV9 with TRBJ2-7; TRBD1 aligns across 7 bases. Per germline, CDR1 SGDLS and CDR2 YYNGEE. After removal of 4 bases from V and 2 bases from J, the junction contained 21 bases not matched to a gene. The CDR3 contains 19 residues. The CDR3 loop is CASSPDSPSRTGTTYEQYF. CDR3 sequence (DNA): TGTGCCAGCAGCCCTGATTCGCCCTCCCGGACAGGTACAACCTACGAGCAGTACTTC.

This clone turned up a few times. The rearrangement joins TRBV2 to TRBJ1-3; D call uncertain. Trimming pared 8 bases from V and 2 bases from J, leaving 16 bases between. Germline loops: CDR1 SNHLY, CDR2 FYNNEI. The CDR3 extends over 15 amino acids. Here the CDR3 reads CASSGGTSAGNTIYF. The CDR3 coding sequence is TGTGCCAGCTCTGGCGGCACCTCGGCTGGAAACACCATATATTTT. Using reference TRBV2 and TRBJ1-3 for the parts outside the CDR3, the full variable domain is EPEVTQTPSHQVTQMGQEVILRCVPISNHLYFYWYRQILGQKVEFLVSFYNNEISEKSEIFDDQFSVERPDGSNFTLKIRSTKLEDSAMYFCASSGGTSAGNTIYFGEGSWLTVV.

V is TRBV14 and J is TRBJ1-4; D is perhaps TRBD1 (5 bases). Between the trimmed V and J ends, which lost 3 bases and 10 bases, there was a span of 18 bases. This CDR3 has 15 amino acids. Looked up from germline, CDR1 is SGHDN and CDR2 is FVKESK. This chain's CDR3 is CASSHGDRRGGKLFF. CDR3 bases: TGTGCCAGCAGCCATGGGGACCGCCGGGGAGGAAAACTGTTTTTT.

The chain joins TRBV3-1 (or the pseudogene TRBV3-2) to TRBJ2-3; 7 positions match TRBD2. Looked up from germline, CDR1 is LGHDT and CDR2 is YNNKEL (reference sequence). V was pared by 4 bases and J by 0 bases, with 7 bases of the junction left unmatched. CDR3 length: 16 residues. DNA for the CDR3: TGTGCCAGCAGCCGGGCTAGCGGTTCTAGCACAGATACGCAGTATTTT. Translating gives CASSRASGSSTDTQYF.

The chain recombines TRBV4-1 with TRBJ1-6; TRBD1 aligns across 7 bases. V lost 2 bases to trimming and J lost 4 bases; unmatched junction nucleotides: 5. CDR3 length: 16 residues. The germline V gene encodes CDR1 MGHRA and CDR2 YSYEKL. The CDR3 loop is CASSQPGQIYNSPLHF. The CDR3 region has the DNA TGCGCCAGCAGCCAACCGGGACAGATATATAATTCACCCCTCCACTTT.

The genes are TRBV11-2 and TRBJ1-1; no clear D. Germline V lookup: CDR1 SGHAT, CDR2 FQNNGV. The CDR3 is 13 amino acids. Trimming cost V 0 bases and J 6 bases, with 8 bases left between them. CDR3 residues: CASSLDRRAEAFF. The CDR3 region has the DNA TGTGCCAGCAGCTTAGATCGGAGGGCTGAAGCTTTCTTT.

CDR3 region: CASSLAGTVNNEQFF. CDR3 DNA sequence: TGTGCCAGCAGCTTGGCGGGGACCGTGAACAATGAGCAGTTCTTC. The V call is TRBV11-3, the J call TRBJ2-1; possibly TRBD2 for D (6 bases). This CDR3 region has 15 residues. Trimming cost V 3 bases and J 5 bases, with 14 bases left between them. Germline CDR1 SGHNT, CDR2 YENEEA.

The chain links TRBV29-1 to TRBJ1-1; unclear D gene. Germline values: CDR1 SQVTM, CDR2 ANQGSEA. Trimming shortened V by 4 bases and J by 0 bases, and 9 bases separated the two germline ends. This CDR3 contains 13 residues. The CDR3 loop reads CSVAREVNTEAFF. The CDR3 DNA reads as TGCAGCGTTGCCCGGGAGGTGAACACTGAAGCTTTCTTT.

This chain uses TRBV6-5 with TRBJ2-7; D perhaps matches TRBD2 (5 bases). The V end lost 4 bases, the J end lost 2 bases, and 9 bases lay between the germline ends. Germline assignment: CDR1 MNHEY and CDR2 SVGAGI. The CDR3 sequence is 13 residues long. CDR3 nucleotides: TGTGCCAGCAGTTCAGTCGGGACCTACGAGCAGTACTTC. Its translation: CASSSVGTYEQYF.

The chain links TRBV27 to TRBJ1-6; TRBD1 might be the D (5 bases). This CDR3 contains 14 residues. The germline V gene encodes CDR1 MNHEY and CDR2 SMNVEV (reference sequence). Between the trimmed V and J ends, which lost 7 bases and 14 bases, there was a span of 21 bases. CDR3 loop: CASKQGTSSRTLHF. CDR3 sequence (DNA): TGTGCCAGCAAGCAGGGAACATCGTCCAGGACCCTCCACTTT.

The chain recombines TRBV21-1 with TRBJ1-5; TRBD1 reflects the table's D call only, with no check against the DNA. TRBV21-1 is listed as a pseudogene. This CDR3 spans 17 amino acids. CDR3 DNA sequence: TGTGCCAGCAGGCCGAAAGTTACAGACAGACTTAATCAGCCCCAGCATTTT. As protein: CASRPKVTDRLNQPQHF.

The rearrangement joins TRBV27 to TRBJ1-2; D possibly corresponds to TRBD1 (5 bases). Germline V gives CDR1 MNHEY, CDR2 SMNVEV (reference sequence). V lost 6 bases to trimming and J lost 8 bases, with 16 bases between them. This CDR3 region has 13 residues. Here the CDR3 DNA reads TGTGCCAGCAGCGTGCAGGGCCCTGGGGGCTACACCTTC. Amino acids: CASSVQGPGGYTF.

This chain uses TRBV12-3 or TRBV12-4 with TRBJ1-3; 7 bases are a match to TRBD1. The CDR3 is made up of 13 amino acids. V shed 6 bases, J shed 6 bases, and the junction held 5 bases outside the gene matches. CDR3 nucleotides: TGTGCCAGCAGCTGGGACAGCAAAAACACCATATATTTT. Amino acids: CASSWDSKNTIYF.

The chain carries TRBV6-5 and TRBJ2-7, with 7 bases fitting TRBD1. Germline V gives CDR1 MNHEY, CDR2 SVGAGI. V was clipped by 6 bases and J by 7 bases; unmatched bases: 9. The CDR3 has 13 residues. The CDR3 spells CASRDRLLGEQYF. CDR3 nucleotides: TGTGCCAGCAGGGACAGGCTACTTGGGGAGCAGTACTTC.

The chain is built from TRBV2 and TRBJ1-6; D unclear. CDR3 length: 12 amino acids. Trimming cost V 0 bases and J 10 bases, with 4 bases left between them. Per germline, CDR1 SNHLY and CDR2 FYNNEI. CDR3 nucleotides: TGTGCCAGCAGTGAAGCTGGCTCACCCCTCCACTTT. Translated, it gives CASSEAGSPLHF. Variable domain in full (rest from reference TRBV2 and TRBJ1-6): EPEVTQTPSHQVTQMGQEVILRCVPISNHLYFYWYRQILGQKVEFLVSFYNNEISEKSEIFDDQFSVERPDGSNFTLKIRSTKLEDSAMYFCASSEAGSPLHFGNGTRLTVT.

This chain joins TRBV2 and TRBJ1-2, with a weak D call TRBD1 (5 bases). The CDR3 consists of 10 residues. Germline loops: CDR1 SNHLY, CDR2 FYNNEI. The V end lost 8 bases, the J end lost 7 bases, and 8 bases lay between the germline ends. DNA for the CDR3: TGTGCCAGCTCAGGGTCTGGCTACACCTTC. Translation gives CASSGSGYTF.

V usage is TRBV5-1 and J usage is TRBJ1-3; 7 bases match TRBD1. Germline V lookup: CDR1 SGHRS, CDR2 YFSETQ. V lost 4 bases to trimming and J lost 5 bases; unmatched junction nucleotides: 6. This CDR3 has 14 residues. The CDR3 is CASSPGQSRNTIYF. DNA of the CDR3: TGCGCCAGCAGCCCGGGACAGTCGCGAAACACCATATATTTT. The full variable domain, completed using reference TRBV5-1 and TRBJ1-3, is KAGVTQTPRYLIKTRGQQVTLSCSPISGHRSVSWYQQTPGQGLQFLFEYFSETQRNKGNFPGRFSGRQFSNSRSEMNVSTLELGDSALYLCASSPGQSRNTIYFGEGSWLTVV.

The rearrangement joins TRBV10-3 to TRBJ1-1; 8 bases match TRBD1. V trimming: 5 bases; J trimming: 3 bases; junction bases outside the gene matches: 14. Germline-derived CDR1 and CDR2 are ENHRY and SYGVKD. The CDR3 loop spans 17 amino acids. CDR3 bases: TGTGCCATCAGTAAAAACGCGCCAGGGGGCACGGACACTGAAGCTTTCTTT. Protein product: CAISKNAPGGTDTEAFF.

This clone was seen a handful of times. The CDR3 loop reads CASSGRGQETQYF. CDR3 bases: TGTGCCAGCAGCGGGAGGGGCCAAGAGACCCAGTACTTC. The chain combines TRBV7-2 with TRBJ2-5; 7 bases agree with TRBD2. This CDR3 region has 13 residues. The V segment lost 5 bases and the J segment 1 base; nucleotides outside the gene matches: 1. In germline, CDR1 is SGHTA, CDR2 FQGNSA.

The rearrangement links TRBV28 to TRBJ2-7; TRBD2 agrees at 9 bases. CDR3 length: 15 amino acids. Looked up from germline, CDR1 is MDHEN and CDR2 is SYDVKM. V lost 7 bases, J lost 4 bases, and 11 bases stayed unmatched. This chain's CDR3 is CASTSRGGGAYEQYF. CDR3 nucleotides: TGTGCCAGCACCTCTCGCGGCGGGGGGGCGTACGAGCAGTACTTC.

This clone was recorded only once. The chain uses TRBV7-9 and TRBJ2-1; 13 positions match TRBD2. In germline, CDR1 is SEHNR, CDR2 FQNEAQ (reference sequence). There are 15 residues in the CDR3. J gave up 9 bases and V 1 base, and 3 bases lay outside the gene matches. In DNA, the CDR3 is TGTGCCAGCAGCTTAGGAGGACTAGCGGGAGTTGAGCAGTTCTTC. It specifies CASSLGGLAGVEQFF.

The rearrangement links TRBV5-4 to TRBJ2-5; 7 bases align to TRBD2. The trim removed 4 bases at V and 5 bases at J, leaving 11 bases unmatched. This CDR3 has 15 amino acids. Germline lookup yields CDR1 SGHNT and CDR2 YYREEE (reference sequence). DNA of the CDR3: TGTGCCAGCAGCAACGCCGGGACTACGCGCGAGACCCAGTACTTC. This gives the protein CASSNAGTTRETQYF.

The chain uses TRBV3-1 (or the pseudogene TRBV3-2) and TRBJ1-6; D remains ambiguous. Trimming took 6 bases from V and 5 from J, leaving 11 bases between them. Germline loops: CDR1 LGHDT, CDR2 YNNKEL (reference sequence). The CDR3 consists of 14 residues. This CDR3 is CASRFGRDNSPLHF. The CDR3 bases are TGTGCCAGCAGGTTCGGGAGAGATAATTCACCCCTCCACTTT.

CDR3 sequence (DNA): TGTGCCGGCCGGGACAGGTCCTACGAGCAGTACTTC. Translated: CAGRDRSYEQYF. This chain joins TRBV2 and TRBJ2-7, with 8 nucleotides matching TRBD1. V trimming: 11 bases; J trimming: 1 base; junction bases outside the gene matches: 4. This CDR3 spans 12 amino acids. CDR1 and CDR2 from the germline V gene are SNHLY and FYNNEI.

The rearrangement joins TRBV7-2 to TRBJ1-1; no clear D gene. V was pared by 3 bases and J by 1 base, with 9 bases between. The CDR3 is 14 amino acids. The germline V gene encodes CDR1 SGHTA and CDR2 FQGNSA. The CDR3 sequence is CASSLRRGNTEAFF. The CDR3, as DNA: TGTGCCAGCAGCTTGCGTCGCGGGAACACTGAAGCTTTCTTT.